The entry below describes one TCR beta chain. As yet, its antigen is unknown. V was pared by 7 bases and J by 10 bases, with 16 bases between. CDR3 size: 12 residues. Germline V gene lookup returns CDR1 SNHLY and CDR2 FYNNEI. Profiling relied on immunoSEQ multiplex PCR, and the TCRdb table lists in-frame clones only, not all of them. The sample has 27,000 or so clones, about nine tenths seen once. The sample belongs to a study of T cells in narcolepsy. Findings and caveats of the study: Autoreactive clonotypes reportedly recurred in blood of same and different patients, not controls.

The sample taken for sequencing was CD45RA- memory CD4+ T cells from PBMCs. J is TRBJ1-1 and V is TRBV2; a weak D match, TRBD1 (5 bases). The source is a human donor with narcolepsy. CDR3 loop: CASTGGAPGAFF. Here the CDR3 DNA reads TGTGCCAGCACCGGCGGGGCTCCGGGAGCTTTCTTT.